The clone carrying this T cell receptor (beta chain) was counted only a few times. This entry belongs to a study of T cell changes during pregnancy in multiple sclerosis. The table came from immunoSEQ multiplex PCR; TCRdb's copy has only in-frame clones and leaves some out. The data contain about 31,000 clones, about 92% of them singletons. The CDR3 has 14 amino acids. Germline lookup yields CDR1 SGDLS and CDR2 YYNGEE. V was shortened by 1 base and J by 0 bases, with 8 bases between the two germline ends. The sequencing used CD4+ T cells from peripheral blood mononuclear cells, collected in the second trimester of pregnancy. The receptor comes from a female donor with multiple sclerosis, enrolled in a pregnancy study. The rearrangement links TRBV9 to TRBJ2-7, with D unresolved. The DNA of the CDR3 is TGTGCCAGCAGCGTATTGGGCAGCTCCTACGAGCAGTACTTC. Translated: CASSVLGSSYEQYF.